One and the same sample provided the 18 T cell receptor beta chains below, sequenced in a study of neurological immune-mediated disorders (dated by TCRdb to about 2019). Preparation of the library involved 5' RACE. The sequencer was an Illumina HiSeq 2500. TCRdb's own reprocessing of the public reads used fastp at Q25 and MiXCR and kept productive beta chains. Each record represents a unique CDR3 protein, reported with the most common genes and DNA among its rows. The sample table lists about 59,000 distinct CDR3 sequences, 24% of them with a count of one. Clones ranked in the top ten supply about 4.5% of the sample. This sample's time point label indicates: technical triplicate 2. The sample was PBMCs. All receptors derive from a man between 60 and 75 years old with HTLV-1-associated myelopathy (HAM/TSP).

The chain employs TRBV5-1 and TRBJ1-1, with 8 bases that match TRBD1. The germline V gene has CDR1 SGHRS and CDR2 YFSETQ. The CDR3 consists of 14 residues. Unmatched junction bases numbered 2, after V lost 4 bases and J lost 0 bases. CDR3 DNA sequence: TGCGCCAGCAGCATGACAGGGGTGAACACTGAAGCTTTCTTT. Protein product: CASSMTGVNTEAFF.

V and J are TRBV18 and TRBJ2-1; D is unresolved. With 2 bases removed from V and 5 bases from J, the gap between germline ends came to 7 bases. Germline CDR1 is KGHSH and CDR2 is LQKENI. This CDR3 is built from 13 residues. The CDR3 is CASSPKVDNEQFF. The CDR3 DNA reads as TGTGCCAGCTCACCAAAGGTTGACAATGAGCAGTTCTTC.

The chain has TRBV2 and TRBJ2-7, with 7 bases lining up with TRBD2. The germline V gene encodes CDR1 SNHLY and CDR2 FYNNEI. Trimming at V came to 10 bases and at J to 3 bases, leaving 6 bases not matched to a gene. The CDR3 is made up of 12 amino acids. CDR3 DNA sequence: TGTGCCAACAGAGCGGGGCACTACGAGCAGTACTTC. Amino acids: CANRAGHYEQYF.

This clonotype appeared once. The CDR3 loop reads CASSLRGTSGSMGEQFF. CDR3 nucleotides: TGTGCCAGCAGCCTCCGAGGGACTAGCGGGTCCATGGGTGAGCAGTTCTTC. The J gene is TRBJ2-1, the V gene TRBV7-2, with TRBD2 matching 12 bases. The CDR3 loop spans 17 amino acids. In germline, CDR1 is SGHTA, CDR2 FQGNSA. Trimming cost V 5 bases and J 9 bases; bases outside gene matches: 14.

This clonotype was recorded at least ten times. V is TRBV12-3 or TRBV12-4 and J is TRBJ2-5; 8 nucleotides line up with TRBD1. V trimming: 5 bases; J trimming: 4 bases; junction bases outside the gene matches: 6. The length of the CDR3 is 14 residues. CDR3 amino acids: CASSRQGLAETQYF. The CDR3 nucleotides read TGTGCCAGCAGTAGACAGGGGTTAGCAGAGACCCAGTACTTC.

This clonotype has ten or more counts. CDR3 loop: CATTEGRSNQPQHF. CDR3 bases: TGTGCCACCACCGAGGGGAGAAGCAATCAGCCCCAGCATTTT. The chain carries TRBV15 and TRBJ1-5; tentatively, D is TRBD1 (5 bases). V was trimmed by 7 bases and J by 1 base, leaving 11 bases between them. Germline-derived CDR1 and CDR2 are LNHNV and YYDKDF (reference sequence). The CDR3 contains 14 residues.

Ten or more counts support this clonotype. The gene calls are TRBV5-1 and TRBJ2-5; 13 bases are a match to TRBD2. Germline CDR1 SGHRS, CDR2 YFSETQ. Losses at the gene ends were 4 bases for V and 6 bases for J; bases not matched to a gene: 6. This CDR3 contains 15 residues. The CDR3 sequence: CASSPSGLAGQTQYF. The CDR3 DNA reads as TGCGCCAGCAGCCCGTCGGGACTAGCGGGGCAGACCCAGTACTTC. The full variable domain, its missing parts supplied by reference TRBV5-1 and TRBJ2-5, is KAGVTQTPRYLIKTRGQQVTLSCSPISGHRSVSWYQQTPGQGLQFLFEYFSETQRNKGNFPGRFSGRQFSNSRSEMNVSTLELGDSALYLCASSPSGLAGQTQYFGPGTRLLVL.

This chain uses TRBV25-1 with TRBJ2-2; no clear D. Germline V gene lookup returns CDR1 MGHDK and CDR2 SYGVNS. Trimming removed 6 bases at V and 4 bases at J, with 15 bases between. The length of the CDR3 is 15 residues. CDR3 bases: TGTGCCAGCAGCCCACGAGTCCGGAGCACCGGGGAGCTGTTTTTT. Translated: CASSPRVRSTGELFF.

This clonotype appeared many times. This chain joins TRBV28 and TRBJ2-2; maybe TRBD2 (5 bases). V lost 8 bases to trimming and J lost 2 bases, with 9 bases between them. CDR3 size: 13 residues. Germline values: CDR1 MDHEN, CDR2 SYDVKM. The CDR3 coding sequence is TGTGCCAGCCACGAGGGTAACACCGGGGAGCTGTTTTTT. Translated, it gives CASHEGNTGELFF.

CDR3 residues: CSARGPAGELFF. The CDR3 DNA sequence: TGCAGTGCTAGAGGCCCTGCTGGGGAGCTGTTTTTT. This chain joins TRBV20-1 and TRBJ2-2; D not resolved. Germline values: CDR1 DFQATT, CDR2 SNEGSKA (reference sequence). This CDR3 comprises 12 residues. Trimming left V 1 base short and J 8 bases short, with 8 bases between.

The table lists this clonotype with many counts. The CDR3 DNA follows: TGTGCCAGCAGTTTGATAGCGGCTAACACCGGGGAGCTGTTTTTT. Translation: CASSLIAANTGELFF. This chain uses TRBV27 with TRBJ2-2; D perhaps matches TRBD2 (6 bases). CDR1 and CDR2 from the germline V gene are MNHEY and SMNVEV (reference sequence). The V end lost 3 bases, the J end lost 2 bases, and 10 bases lay between the germline ends. This CDR3 has 15 amino acids.

This sequence joins TRBV20-1 and TRBJ2-2; 8 bases align to TRBD1. Per germline, CDR1 DFQATT and CDR2 SNEGSKA (reference sequence). The CDR3 contains 14 residues. After removal of 1 base from V and 7 bases from J, the junction contained 5 bases not matched to a gene. CDR3 bases: TGCAGTGCTAGAGGTCAGGGGGCCGTCGGGGAGCTGTTTTTT. Protein: CSARGQGAVGELFF.

The chain recombines TRBV10-3 with TRBJ1-3, with no clear D. Per germline, CDR1 ENHRY and CDR2 SYGVKD. There are 12 residues in the CDR3. Trimming took 4 bases from V and 12 from J, leaving 13 bases between them. The CDR3 bases are TGTGCCATCAGTGGGACCAGTAAGAACATATATTTT. This encodes CAISGTSKNIYF.

This clonotype was seen repeatedly, ten times or more. The chain has TRBV20-1 and TRBJ1-6, with D perhaps matching TRBD1 (6 bases). V was shortened by 3 bases and J by 10 bases, with 13 bases between the two germline ends. This CDR3 has 13 residues. CDR1 and CDR2 (germline): DFQATT, SNEGSKA (reference sequence). This CDR3 is CSARGTLESPLHF. The CDR3 bases are TGCAGTGCTAGGGGGACATTAGAATCACCCCTCCACTTT.

This clonotype was counted at least ten times. The chain couples TRBV29-1 to TRBJ2-7, with TRBD1 identical over 9 bases. CDR3 size: 13 residues. Unmatched junction bases numbered 3, after V lost 1 base and J lost 5 bases. CDR1 and CDR2 from the germline V gene are SQVTM and ANQGSEA. The CDR3 DNA reads as TGCAGCGTTGAAGGCACAGGGGGCCACGAGCAGTACTTC. Its protein is CSVEGTGGHEQYF.

The chain uses TRBV20-1 and TRBJ1-5; D ambiguous. CDR1 is DFQATT and CDR2 is SNEGSKA in the germline V gene (reference sequence). The V gene lost 8 bases and the J gene lost 0 bases, with 14 bases spanning the gap. The CDR3 consists of 14 residues. The CDR3 region has the DNA TGCAGTAGCCGGAGTGGGAATAGCAATCAGCCCCAGCATTTT. As protein: CSSRSGNSNQPQHF.

This clonotype came up many times. The gene calls are TRBV12-3 or TRBV12-4 and TRBJ1-1; D gene ambiguous. This CDR3 is 13 amino acids long. With 8 bases removed from V and 2 bases from J, the gap between germline ends came to 12 bases. The CDR3 loop is CASLIQHNTEAFF. CDR3 sequence (DNA): TGTGCCAGCTTAATACAGCACAACACTGAAGCTTTCTTT.

This clonotype has at least ten counts. This chain joins TRBV6-1 and TRBJ1-2; D call uncertain. V lost 7 bases, J lost 4 bases, and 13 bases lay in between. From germline, CDR1 is MNHNS and CDR2 SASEGT. The CDR3 totals 13 residues. The DNA for the CDR3 is TGTGCCAGCATGAAAGGCGGACTCTATGGCTACACCTTC. It yields the protein CASMKGGLYGYTF.